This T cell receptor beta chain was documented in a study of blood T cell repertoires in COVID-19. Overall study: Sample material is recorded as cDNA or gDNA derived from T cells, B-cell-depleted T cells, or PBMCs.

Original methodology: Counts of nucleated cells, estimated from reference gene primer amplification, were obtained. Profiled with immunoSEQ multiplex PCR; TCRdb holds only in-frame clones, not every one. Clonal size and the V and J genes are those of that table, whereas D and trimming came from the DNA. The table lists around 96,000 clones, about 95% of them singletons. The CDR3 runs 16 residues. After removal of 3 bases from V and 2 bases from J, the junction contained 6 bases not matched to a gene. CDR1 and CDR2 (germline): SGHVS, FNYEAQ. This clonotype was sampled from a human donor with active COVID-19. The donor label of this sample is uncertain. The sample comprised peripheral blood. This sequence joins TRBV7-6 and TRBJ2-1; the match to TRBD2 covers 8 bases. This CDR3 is CASSLTDSGTYNEQFF. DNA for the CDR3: TGTGCCAGCAGCTTGACGGATAGCGGGACCTACAATGAGCAGTTCTTC.